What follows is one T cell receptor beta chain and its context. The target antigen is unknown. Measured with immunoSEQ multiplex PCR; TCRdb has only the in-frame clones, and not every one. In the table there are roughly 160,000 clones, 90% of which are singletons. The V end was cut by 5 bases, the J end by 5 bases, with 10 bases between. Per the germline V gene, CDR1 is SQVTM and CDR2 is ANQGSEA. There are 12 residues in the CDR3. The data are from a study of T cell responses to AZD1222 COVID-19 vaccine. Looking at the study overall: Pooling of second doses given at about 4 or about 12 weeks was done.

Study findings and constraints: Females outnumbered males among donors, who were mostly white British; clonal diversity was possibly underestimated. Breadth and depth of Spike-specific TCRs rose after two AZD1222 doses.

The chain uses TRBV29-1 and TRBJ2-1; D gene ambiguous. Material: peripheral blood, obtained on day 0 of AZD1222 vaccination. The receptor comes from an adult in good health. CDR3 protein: CSVIFPNNEQFF. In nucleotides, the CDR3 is TGCAGCGTTATTTTTCCTAACAATGAGCAGTTCTTC.